These T cell receptor beta chains were read from a single sample in a study of siplizumab effects on memory and regulatory T cells. TCRdb keeps only in-frame clones here, not all; method: immunoSEQ multiplex PCR. The sample consists of 45,000 to 60,000 clones, 87% of them appearing once. Sequenced material: naive CD8+ T cells sorted from blood. All receptors come from a human donor in good health. CDR3s leave out the opening cysteine and the closing phenylalanine or tryptophan. Clone size appears in some rows only: once, few, many, or a class for an expanded clone.

TRBJ1-5	TRBV12-5	13	few	ASGSSDGYNQPQH
TRBJ1-2	TRBV5-4	12	.	ASSLEERSYGYT
TRBJ2-1	TRBV11-3	13	.	ASSLGSSGENEQF
TRBJ2-7	TRBV19	10	few	ASSILGAEQY
TRBJ2-2	TRBV6-6	13	.	ASSLWGGRSGELF
.	TRBV4-1	12	.	ASSPTAGGHEQY
TRBJ2-7	TRBV9	12	.	ASSVGVGTHEQY
TRBJ2-7	TRBV10-2	12	.	ASSTGQGASEQY
TRBJ2-1	TRBV7-7	13	.	ASSATSGIANEQF
TRBJ2-7	TRBV7-9	12	.	ASSFQGMRYEQY
TRBJ2-1	TRBV7-9	15	.	ASSSATSSGRQDEQF
TRBJ2-7	TRBV7-2	11	few	ASSANLVNEQY
TRBJ1-2	TRBV9	13	once	ASRGTGSTNYGYT
TRBJ2-1	TRBV19	12	.	ASSSLISYNEQF
TRBJ1-1	TRBV4-1	14	.	ASSQDSRIPNTEAF
TRBJ2-2	TRBV27	10	.	ASSLGGQELF
TRBJ2-7	TRBV29-1	15	.	SVDPKGTSGSSYEQY
TRBJ2-1	TRBV7-6	12	.	ASSLQGGINEQF
TRBJ2-7	TRBV4-2	13	.	ASSQDRYSHYEQY
TRBJ2-3	TRBV7-9	10	.	ASSFSTDTQY
TRBJ2-7	TRBV6-5	13	once	ASSYESSGTYEQY
TRBJ2-1	TRBV30	12	.	AWSGGAGYNEQF
TRBJ2-7	TRBV7-8	14	.	ASSLTVLAPFNEQY
TRBJ1-2	TRBV19	11	few	ASSIDQRNGYT
TRBJ1-5	TRBV9	15	.	ASSVGTGLLSNQPQH
TRBJ1-2	TRBV7-9	13	few	ASSLMDRDNYGYT
TRBJ1-3	TRBV15	13	.	ATSIEISSGNTIY
TRBJ2-7	TRBV30	12	.	AWGLEGLRREQY
TRBJ2-1	TRBV7-9	15	.	ASSPPIGGGPGNEQF
TRBJ2-1	TRBV19	13	.	ASSIGGGSYNEQF
TRBJ2-7	TRBV27	11	once	ASSPGVGYEQY
TRBJ2-5	TRBV4-1	16	.	ASSQERPGLAEQETQY
TRBJ1-4	TRBV16	13	.	ASSQELATNEKLF
TRBJ1-2	TRBV15	12	.	ATSRDVGDYGYT
TRBJ2-7	TRBV19	12	.	ASSIVSSRYEQY
TRBJ2-1	TRBV5-4	13	.	ASSSVESNYNEQF
TRBJ1-2	TRBV29-1	6	.	SVAQDT
TRBJ2-1	TRBV7-9	13	.	ASSPPGLVMNEQF
TRBJ2-1	TRBV27	12	.	ASSPTPSGNEQF
TRBJ1-6	TRBV5-4	12	few	ASSLRGRESPLH
TRBJ2-3	TRBV5-4	17	.	ASSSRIAGGWGVPDTQY
TRBJ1-2	TRBV11-2	12	.	ASTPVRADYGYT
TRBJ2-7	TRBV7-6	10	.	ASSSNTYEQY